The present entry profiles one T cell receptor (beta chain) with its context. The length of the CDR3 is 15 residues. From germline, CDR1 is MGHRA and CDR2 YSYEKL. Trimming shortened V by 0 bases and J by 8 bases, and 13 bases separated the two germline ends. These data come from a study of blood T cell repertoires in COVID-19. Libraries were prepared by immunoSEQ multiplex PCR; TCRdb keeps only in-frame clonotypes and omits some of them. The sample includes some 140,000 clones, around three quarters of them seen just once. The TCR comes from a human donor in a cohort sampled during active COVID-19. Sequencing was done on a sample of peripheral blood. The rearrangement joins TRBV4-1 to TRBJ1-4, with a tentative D call TRBD1 (6 bases). The DNA for the CDR3 is TGCGCCAGCAGCCAAGATCAGGGGCGGAAGGAAAAACTGTTTTTT. Protein sequence: CASSQDQGRKEKLFF.